The 24 T cell receptor beta chains below were found in one sample sequenced in a study of cytomegalovirus exposure and HLA in healthy donors. Assay: immunoSEQ multiplex PCR; the TCRdb copy retains only in-frame clones and omits some. The sample has hundreds of thousands of clones; more than 80% are singletons. The sample was PBMCs. All receptors come from a young woman in good health and CMV-seronegative.

The chain combines TRBV29-1 with TRBJ1-1, with D perhaps matching TRBD1 (5 bases). Between the trimmed V and J ends, which lost 0 bases and 5 bases, there was a span of 10 bases. The CDR3 runs 13 residues. The germline V gene encodes CDR1 SQVTM and CDR2 ANQGSEA. The CDR3 spells CSVEDGGVTEAFF. The DNA of the CDR3 is TGCAGCGTTGAAGATGGGGGGGTTACTGAAGCTTTCTTT.

The chain combines TRBV6-1 with TRBJ1-2; no firm D call. Germline V gene sequence: CDR1 MNHNS, CDR2 SASEGT. The CDR3 sequence is 13 residues long. V was trimmed by 3 bases and J by 6 bases, leaving 11 bases between them. CDR3 sequence (DNA): TGTGCCAGCAGTGATTTCGCTATGGATGGCTACACCTTC. Its translation: CASSDFAMDGYTF.

The chain is built from TRBV20-1 and TRBJ1-1, with D possibly TRBD1 on 6 matching bases. The CDR3 is 11 residues long. V gave up 3 bases and J gave up 6 bases, with 8 bases separating them. Germline assignment: CDR1 DFQATT and CDR2 SNEGSKA (reference sequence). CDR3 residues: CSASSGAEAFF. CDR3 DNA: TGCAGTGCTAGTTCAGGGGCTGAAGCTTTCTTT.

This chain connects TRBV28 to TRBJ2-1; 9 bases agree with TRBD2. V shed 4 bases, J shed 2 bases, and the junction held 6 bases outside the gene matches. The CDR3 covers 16 residues. CDR1 MDHEN and CDR2 SYDVKM come from the germline V gene. CDR3 bases: TGTGCCAGCAGTTCTCCGACTAGCGGAGCCTACAATGAGCAGTTCTTC. Amino acid sequence: CASSSPTSGAYNEQFF.

The rearrangement joins TRBV5-4 to TRBJ2-5; tentatively, D is TRBD1 (6 bases). In germline, CDR1 is SGHNT, CDR2 YYREEE (reference sequence). The CDR3 has 15 amino acids. Trimming took 3 bases from V and 3 from J, leaving 15 bases between them. This chain's CDR3 is CASSSEGERKETQYF. Here the CDR3 DNA reads TGTGCCAGCAGCTCCGAGGGGGAGCGCAAAGAGACCCAGTACTTC.

The chain is built from TRBV6-6 and TRBJ2-3; 7 bases fit TRBD2. Unmatched junction bases numbered 1, after V lost 2 bases and J lost 5 bases. CDR1 MNHNY and CDR2 SVGAGI come from the germline V gene (reference sequence). This CDR3 is built from 13 residues. The CDR3 DNA sequence: TGTGCCAGCAGTTACCCGGGAGGAGATACGCAGTATTTT. Translated, it gives CASSYPGGDTQYF.

This chain connects TRBV4-1 to TRBJ1-2; D unclear. Per germline, CDR1 MGHRA and CDR2 YSYEKL. V was cut by 0 bases and J by 3 bases, with 8 bases left in between. CDR3 length: 14 amino acids. CDR3 residues: CASSQDPQYYGYTF. DNA for the CDR3: TGCGCCAGCAGCCAAGATCCCCAGTACTATGGCTACACCTTC.

This chain joins TRBV15 and TRBJ2-1, with a weak D call TRBD1 (5 bases). CDR1 LNHNV and CDR2 YYDKDF come from the germline V gene (reference sequence). Trimming took 0 bases from V and 0 from J, leaving 9 bases between them. The CDR3 is made up of 16 amino acids. CDR3 nucleotide sequence: TGTGCCACCAGCAGAGATCTAGGGGTCTCCTACAATGAGCAGTTCTTC. Its protein product is CATSRDLGVSYNEQFF.

This rearrangement joins TRBV4-1 to TRBJ2-3, with 11 positions matching TRBD2. The CDR3 is 17 amino acids. Trimming cost V 1 base and J 5 bases; bases outside gene matches: 8. Germline V gene data show CDR1 as MGHRA and CDR2 as YSYEKL. Here the CDR3 reads CASSQGELAGVQDTQYF. DNA for the CDR3: TGCGCCAGCAGCCAAGGGGAACTAGCGGGAGTACAAGATACGCAGTATTTT.

The chain has TRBV2 and TRBJ1-5, with a weak D call TRBD1 (6 bases). The CDR3 contains 15 residues. Germline V gives CDR1 SNHLY, CDR2 FYNNEI. V was pared by 4 bases and J by 3 bases, with 13 bases between. The CDR3 DNA follows: TGTGCCAGCAGTGGGACAGAAAATCTCAATCAGCCCCAGCATTTT. Residues: CASSGTENLNQPQHF.

The genes are TRBV15 and TRBJ1-4; the D is unclear. The V end was cut by 0 bases, the J end by 0 bases, with 8 bases between. CDR3 size: 16 residues. CDR1 and CDR2 (germline): LNHNV, YYDKDF (reference sequence). DNA for the CDR3: TGTGCCACCAGCAGAGATCTAAGTGCAACTAATGAAAAACTGTTTTTT. This encodes CATSRDLSATNEKLFF.

The chain links TRBV28 to TRBJ2-7, with 7 bases identical to TRBD2. V trimming: 7 bases; J trimming: 1 base; junction bases outside the gene matches: 7. Per the germline V gene, CDR1 is MDHEN and CDR2 is SYDVKM. The CDR3 is 14 amino acids. CDR3 amino acids: CASTRRAGSYEQYF. The CDR3, as DNA: TGTGCCAGCACCCGGAGAGCGGGGTCCTACGAGCAGTACTTC.

The chain recombines TRBV28 with TRBJ2-7; a possible D gene is TRBD2 (5 bases). V was shortened by 6 bases and J by 2 bases, with 17 bases between the two germline ends. Germline V gene data show CDR1 as MDHEN and CDR2 as SYDVKM. The CDR3 spans 15 residues. The CDR3 nucleotides read TGTGCCAGCAGCCCCCAGGCGGGCATGGCCTACGAGCAGTACTTC. It is translated as CASSPQAGMAYEQYF.

This chain uses TRBV15 with TRBJ2-2; TRBD1 agrees at 10 bases. The CDR3 runs to 17 residues. Germline loops: CDR1 LNHNV, CDR2 YYDKDF (reference sequence). With V trimmed by 7 bases and J by 8 bases, 16 bases remained unmatched. Here the CDR3 reads CATKTPPGQGSAGELFF. The CDR3 region has the DNA TGTGCCACCAAAACGCCCCCGGGACAGGGGTCTGCTGGGGAGCTGTTTTTT.

The V call is TRBV18, the J call TRBJ2-3; no reliable D call. V was trimmed by 6 bases and J by 4 bases, leaving 5 bases between them. CDR1 and CDR2 from the germline V gene are KGHSH and LQKENI. The CDR3 sequence is 11 residues long. This chain's CDR3 is CASSNSDTQYF. CDR3 DNA sequence: TGTGCCAGCTCCAATTCAGATACGCAGTATTTT.

There are a few counts of this clone. This CDR3 is CASSFSSPSRLSAGELFF. The CDR3 DNA sequence: TGTGCCAGCAGCTTCTCATCCCCGAGTAGACTTTCTGCCGGGGAGCTGTTTTTT. V and J are TRBV11-2 and TRBJ2-2; D unclear. Germline V gene data show CDR1 as SGHAT and CDR2 as FQNNGV. The CDR3 has 18 residues. V lost 3 bases, J lost 6 bases, and 23 bases lay in between.

The rearrangement links TRBV7-8 to TRBJ2-3; D perhaps matches TRBD2 (5 bases). V dropped 7 bases and J dropped 0 bases, with 14 bases sitting between them. Germline V gives CDR1 SGHVS, CDR2 FQNEAQ. CDR3 length equals 15 residues. The CDR3 sequence: CASKPRGVSTDTQYF. In DNA form, the CDR3 reads TGTGCCAGCAAGCCCCGGGGAGTGAGCACAGATACGCAGTATTTT.

Worth noting for this clone: This may stem from a read error, because a much larger clone lies one nucleotide away. V usage is TRBV6-1 and J usage is TRBJ2-7; no reliable D call. Germline V lookup: CDR1 MNHNS, CDR2 SASEGT. The CDR3 has 12 amino acids. The ends were cut back, 2 bases at V and 4 bases at J, with 6 bases in the middle. For the CDR3, the DNA is TGTGCCAGCAGTGAAACTCTTTACGAGCAGTACTTC. This sequence encodes CASSETLYEQYF.

The V gene is TRBV18, the J gene TRBJ1-1, with TRBD1 matching 7 bases. From germline, CDR1 is KGHSH and CDR2 LQKENI. This CDR3 contains 13 residues. V was pared by 5 bases and J by 5 bases, with 5 bases of the junction left unmatched. In DNA form, the CDR3 reads TGTGCCAGCTCAGACCTACAGGGGACTGAAGCTTTCTTT. Translated, it gives CASSDLQGTEAFF.

The DNA for the CDR3 is TGTGCCAGCAGTGAAGCGCTTCATGGACTATCAAGGACAGATACGCAGTATTTT. Translation: CASSEALHGLSRTDTQYF. The chain carries TRBV2 and TRBJ2-3; possible D gene TRBD2, 6 bases. V lost 0 bases and J lost 3, with 19 bases in between. The CDR3 is 18 amino acids. Per germline, CDR1 SNHLY and CDR2 FYNNEI.

The chain joins TRBV2 to TRBJ2-7; TRBD2 aligns across 7 bases. The CDR3 covers 16 residues. The trim removed 0 bases at V and 0 bases at J, leaving 5 bases unmatched. Per germline, CDR1 SNHLY and CDR2 FYNNEI. The CDR3 sequence: CASSEALLADSYEQYF. For the CDR3, the DNA is TGTGCCAGCAGTGAAGCGCTCCTAGCGGACTCCTACGAGCAGTACTTC.

This clone was observed a handful of times. V usage is TRBV29-1 and J usage is TRBJ2-2; D call uncertain. The germline CDR1 and CDR2 sequences are SQVTM and ANQGSEA. This CDR3 comprises 11 residues. The V gene lost 7 bases and the J gene lost 6 bases, with 9 bases spanning the gap. CDR3 loop: CSAGSAGELFF. As DNA, the CDR3 is TGCAGCGCCGGTTCGGCCGGGGAGCTGTTTTTT.

The chain has TRBV6-1 and TRBJ1-5; 7 bases map to TRBD1. The V and J ends lost 0 bases and 4 bases, in that order; junction bases with no gene match: 9. The CDR3 is made up of 17 amino acids. In germline, CDR1 is MNHNS, CDR2 SASEGT. This CDR3 reads CASSEALLTGRNQPQHF. The CDR3 DNA is TGTGCCAGCAGTGAAGCGCTTCTGACAGGGAGGAATCAGCCCCAGCATTTT.

In its sample, this clone was seen once. J is TRBJ2-3 and V is TRBV30, with TRBD1 identical over 7 bases. The V gene's germline CDR1 is GTSNPN and CDR2 SVGIG (reference sequence). There are 15 residues in the CDR3. Trimming at V came to 4 bases and at J to 3 bases, leaving 10 bases not matched to a gene. The CDR3 DNA reads as TGTGCCTGGACCTCGACAGGGACGAGAACAGATACGCAGTATTTT. This gives the protein CAWTSTGTRTDTQYF.